The 6 T cell receptor beta chains below come from one sample, sequenced in a study of OX40 agonist ivuxolimab in advanced cancers. Data came from immunoSEQ multiplex PCR; TCRdb stores just in-frame clones and leaves some out. The repertoire includes tens of thousands of clones, around 87% of them detected once, and 5.2% sits in the top ten. Specimen: CD4+ or CD8+ T cells sorted from blood, collected in a trial of the OX40 agonist ivuxolimab. All receptors derive from an adult with an advanced solid tumor such as melanoma, head and neck, liver or kidney cancer.

The gene calls are TRBV7-9 and TRBJ2-3; a weak D match, TRBD2 (5 bases). V was pared by 5 bases and J by 2 bases, with 11 bases between. This CDR3 has 14 amino acids. Germline V gene sequence: CDR1 SEHNR, CDR2 FQNEAQ (reference sequence). This chain's CDR3 is CASSPPGSTDTQYF. CDR3 DNA: TGTGCCAGCAGCCCCCCGGGGTCCACAGATACGCAGTATTTT.

This sequence joins TRBV5-6 and TRBJ1-1, with D possibly being TRBD1 (5 bases). The CDR3 extends over 15 amino acids. V dropped 0 bases and J dropped 1 base, with 10 bases sitting between them. From germline, CDR1 is SGHDT and CDR2 YYEEEE. The CDR3 DNA sequence: TGTGCCAGCAGCTTGGCTGACAGACCGAACACTGAAGCTTTCTTT. It yields the protein CASSLADRPNTEAFF.

The rearrangement uses TRBV6-1 and TRBJ2-6; D is unclear. The germline gives CDR1 MNHNS, CDR2 SASEGT. This CDR3 is 13 amino acids long. V dropped 11 bases and J dropped 2 bases, with 10 bases sitting between them. The CDR3 DNA reads as TGTGCCGGCCGGAAGGCTGGGGCCAACGTCCTGACTTTC. It specifies CAGRKAGANVLTF.

The chain combines TRBV6-1 with TRBJ2-7; unclear D gene. V lost 5 bases and J 1 base, leaving 12 bases between the germline ends. The CDR3 is 14 amino acids. The germline gives CDR1 MNHNS, CDR2 SASEGT. Here the CDR3 DNA reads TGTGCCAGCAGTTTTCGTTTGAGGTCCTACGAGCAGTACTTC. It encodes CASSFRLRSYEQYF.

The chain uses TRBV10-2 and TRBJ2-1; D is ambiguous. Germline V gene lookup returns CDR1 WSHSY and CDR2 SAAADI. This CDR3 comprises 13 residues. Trimming shortened V by 4 bases and J by 12 bases, and 16 bases separated the two germline ends. CDR3 DNA sequence: TGCGCCAGCAGTGTGTCTGGCTTGCGTGGGCAGTTCTTC. Residues: CASSVSGLRGQFF.

The CDR3 spells CASSLDLGSQETQYF. The CDR3 DNA follows: TGTGCCAGCAGCTTAGATTTGGGTAGCCAAGAGACCCAGTACTTC. The V call is TRBV7-2, the J call TRBJ2-5, with D hard to call. Looked up from germline, CDR1 is SGHTA and CDR2 is FQGNSA. The CDR3 is 15 residues long. The V and J ends lost 1 base and 1 base respectively, with 10 bases between them.